This paragraph reports one T cell receptor (beta chain). Its antigen is not identified. This sample was taken from a study of Ad26.COV2.S vaccination and SARS-CoV-2 variants. Study-wide context: Intramuscularly, Ad26.COV2.S was given either once or twice, 56 days apart. Study-wide points: Breadth and depth estimates from TCRs may understate total T cell responses. After vaccination, reports described spike-specific CD8+ and CD4+ T cell responses as showing substantial breadth.

TCRdb's copy holds only in-frame clones and misses some; the assay was immunoSEQ multiplex PCR. The sample yields about 440,000 clones, roughly 91% seen once. The treatment was: around 19 received Ad26.COV2.S at low or high dose, single or two shots; roughly five received placebo; per-sample allocation not given. Samples came from day 63 after the first vaccine or placebo injection. Vaccination used an Ad26 vector expressing Wuhan-strain SARS-CoV-2 spike. The receptor comes from a person between 18 and 65 years old who received the Ad26.COV2.S COVID-19 vaccine or a placebo. The starting material was peripheral blood, obtained in a trial of Ad26.COV2.S vaccine versus placebo.

This CDR3 is CASRPDMTYEQYF. The CDR3 DNA reads as TGTGCCAGCAGGCCAGACATGACCTACGAGCAGTACTTC. The chain employs TRBV12-3 or TRBV12-4 and TRBJ2-7; D not certain. The V end was cut by 6 bases, the J end by 2 bases, with 11 bases between. CDR3 length: 13 amino acids.